This TCR beta chain was observed in a study of OX40 agonist ivuxolimab in advanced cancers. Study in general: Patients received ivuxolimab, an intravenous treatment, every 2 weeks at 0.01 to 10 mg/kg. Study-wide results and limits: Clonal expansion among partial responders at 0.1-3.0 mg/kg ranked near the lowest.

Concerning this clone itself: Antigen: not known.

The protocol was immunoSEQ multiplex PCR, while the TCRdb copy is restricted to in-frame clones and leaves out a portion. The table lists about 94,000 clones, more than 75% of them singletons, with about 0.33% in the top ten. The CDR3 has 14 amino acids. Germline CDR1 is LNHDA and CDR2 is SQIVND (reference sequence). After removal of 5 bases from V and 4 bases from J, the junction contained 7 bases not matched to a gene. This TCR was recovered from an adult with an advanced solid tumor such as melanoma, head and neck, liver or kidney cancer. Sequencing was performed on CD4+ or CD8+ T cells sorted from blood, taken in a trial of the OX40 agonist ivuxolimab. The V gene is TRBV19, the J gene TRBJ2-7; 8 bases map to TRBD2. CDR3 protein: CASSLSTSAYEQYF. The CDR3 DNA follows: TGTGCCAGTAGTTTATCGACTAGCGCTTACGAGCAGTACTTC.